This entry describes one T cell receptor beta chain. Antigen: not known. TCRdb passed the 5' RACE reads through MiXCR, listing each CDR3 protein once. The sample records some 340,000 distinct CDR3 sequences, roughly 10% being singletons. The germline V gene has CDR1 KGHSH and CDR2 LQKENI. CDR3 size: 14 residues. Between the trimmed V and J ends, which lost 6 bases and 4 bases, there was a span of 13 bases. The data stem from a study of T cells after yellow fever vaccination. General study findings and limits: Overall, a small share of clonotypes was seen in both CD4 and CD8 compartments. Post-booster samples contained most primary-vaccination clones (just under 98% CD4, approximately 88% CD8).

The sequenced sample was CD4+ T cells sorted from PBMCs, obtained 45 days after the yellow fever booster vaccination. This chain connects TRBV18 to TRBJ1-5, with a tentative D call TRBD1 (5 bases). The TCR was taken from a man aged 18 to 30 who received the YFV17D yellow fever vaccine. CDR3 bases: TGTGCCAGCTCCCCATCACAGGTTAATCAGCCCCAGCATTTT. Its protein is CASSPSQVNQPQHF.